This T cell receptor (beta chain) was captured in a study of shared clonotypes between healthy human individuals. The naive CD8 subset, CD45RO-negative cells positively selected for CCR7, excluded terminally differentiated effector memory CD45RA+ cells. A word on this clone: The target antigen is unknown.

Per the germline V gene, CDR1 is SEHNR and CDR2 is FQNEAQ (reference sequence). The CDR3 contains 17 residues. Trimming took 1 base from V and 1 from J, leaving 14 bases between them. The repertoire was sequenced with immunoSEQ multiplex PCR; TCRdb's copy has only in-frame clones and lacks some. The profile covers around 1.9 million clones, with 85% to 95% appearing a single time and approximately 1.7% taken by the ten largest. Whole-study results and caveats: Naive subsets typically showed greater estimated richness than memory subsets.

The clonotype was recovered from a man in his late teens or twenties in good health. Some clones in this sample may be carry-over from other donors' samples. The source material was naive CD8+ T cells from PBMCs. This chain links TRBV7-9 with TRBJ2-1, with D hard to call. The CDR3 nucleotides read TGTGCCAGCAGCTTAGGCCCCGGCTGGAGTTCCTACAATGAGCAGTTCTTC. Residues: CASSLGPGWSSYNEQFF.